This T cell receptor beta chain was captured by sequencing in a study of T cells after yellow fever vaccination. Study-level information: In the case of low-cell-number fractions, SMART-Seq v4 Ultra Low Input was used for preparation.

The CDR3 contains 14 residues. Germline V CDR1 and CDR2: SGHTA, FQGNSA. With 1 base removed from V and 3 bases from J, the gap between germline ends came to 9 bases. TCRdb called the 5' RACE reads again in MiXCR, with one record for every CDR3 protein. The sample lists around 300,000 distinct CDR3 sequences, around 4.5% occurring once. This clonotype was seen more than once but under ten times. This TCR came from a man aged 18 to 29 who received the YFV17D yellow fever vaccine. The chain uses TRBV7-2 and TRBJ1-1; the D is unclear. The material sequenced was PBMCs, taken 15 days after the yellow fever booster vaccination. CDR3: CASSLVHRDTEAFF. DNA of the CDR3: TGTGCCAGCAGCTTAGTACACCGGGACACTGAAGCTTTCTTT.